The T cell receptor beta chain under discussion was sequenced for a study of blood T cells in healthy people across ages. A J-beta primer mix and a sample-barcoded 5' primer were used in a second PCR of roughly 7 to 12 cycles. TCRdb called the 5' RACE reads again in MiXCR, with one record for every CDR3 protein. The table lists about 930,000 distinct CDR3 sequences, roughly 28% of them singletons. Trimming at V came to 1 base and at J to 5 bases, leaving 4 bases not matched to a gene. This CDR3 contains 15 residues. CDR1 and CDR2 from the germline V gene are MNHEY and SVGAGI. With respect to this clonotype: What it binds is unknown.

Study outcomes and limitations: It was held that the diversity estimates obtained from one million T cells were underestimates.

Donors were healthy Caucasian individuals from Russia aged roughly 6 to 90. Drawing of peripheral blood yielded 8.5 to 10 milliliters from each donor. These data were likewise used in another study, on T cells of mothers and their children. As that report states: Related pairs of mothers and children showed slightly higher, non-significant overlap versus unrelated pairs.

The J gene is TRBJ2-3, the V gene TRBV6-5; TRBD2 agrees at 9 bases. Sequencing used blood. The receptor was derived from a woman aged 40 to 49 in good health. The CDR3 is CASSYYRGGGDTQYF. The DNA for the CDR3 is TGTGCCAGCAGTTACTACCGCGGGGGGGGAGATACGCAGTATTTT.